Listed below are T cell receptor beta chains from one sample, sequenced in a study of shared clonotypes between healthy human individuals. Clones were read by immunoSEQ multiplex PCR, and TCRdb kept only the in-frame ones, dropping some. The table lists roughly 760,000 clones, under 80% of them singletons. The sequenced material came from memory CD4+ T cells sorted from blood. These receptors all come from a woman under 40 in good health. The CDR3 runs from the conserved cysteine through the conserved F or W. D genes are given only for firm matches. Size values are once, few and many counts, or a class for expanded clones, and some rows have none.

D: NA
size: NA
V: TRBV2
J: TRBJ2-2
DNA: TGTGCCAGCAGTGTGGGGTTGGACACCGGGGAGCTGTTTTTT
CDR3: CASSVGLDTGELFF

D: NA
size: NA
V: TRBV4-2
J: TRBJ2-5
DNA: TGTGCCAGCAGCCAAGACTTTCGGGGTGGGGGTCAAGAGACCCAGTACTTC
CDR3: CASSQDFRGGGQETQYF

D: NA
size: NA
V: TRBV2
J: TRBJ1-5
DNA: TGTGCCAGCAGTGAAGTCAGCTTGGAGCCCCAGCATTTT
CDR3: CASSEVSLEPQHF

D: NA
size: few
V: TRBV28
J: TRBJ2-7
DNA: TGTGCCAGCAGGACCGGAGGAGGGTTCTACGAGCAGTACTTC
CDR3: CASRTGGGFYEQYF

D: TRBD1
size: NA
V: TRBV6-6
J: TRBJ2-7
DNA: TGTGCCAGCAGCAGGACAGGGGGGTCCTACGAGCAGTACTTC
CDR3: CASSRTGGSYEQYF

D: TRBD1
size: NA
V: TRBV19
J: TRBJ2-2
DNA: TGTGCCAGTAGTACCGACAGGGTATGGACCGGGGAGCTGTTTTTT
CDR3: CASSTDRVWTGELFF

D: NA
size: few
V: TRBV6-5
J: TRBJ2-7
DNA: TGTGCCAGCAGGCCCGGGGGACCCTACGAGCAGTACTTC
CDR3: CASRPGGPYEQYF

D: NA
size: NA
V: TRBV4-1
J: TRBJ2-7
DNA: TGCGCCAGCAGCCAAGGGGAGGGGGCAAGGATAAGCTACGAGCAGTACTTC
CDR3: CASSQGEGARISYEQYF

D: NA
size: few
V: TRBV29-1
J: TRBJ1-2
DNA: TGCAGCGCCTCCTCCGGGACGGGAGGTAATGCGGGCTACACCTTC
CDR3: CSASSGTGGNAGYTF

D: TRBD2
size: NA
V: TRBV7-9
J: TRBJ2-1
DNA: TGTGCCAGCAGCAAGGCCTTAAGCGGGATCAATGAGCAGTTCTTC
CDR3: CASSKALSGINEQFF

D: NA
size: once
V: TRBV19
J: TRBJ1-1
DNA: TGTGCCAGTAGTATCGGAGTGGACACTGAAGCTTTCTTT
CDR3: CASSIGVDTEAFF